The following is a T cell receptor (beta chain) sequence with its context. Noted treatment: preoperative locoregional IRX-2 cytokine immunotherapy. Preoperative locoregional IRX-2 cytokine immunotherapy was tested in the phase Ib source study. The data were taken from a study of preoperative IRX-2 immunotherapy in early breast cancer. TCRdb keeps only in-frame clones here, not all; method: immunoSEQ multiplex PCR. The sample holds about 43,000 clones, 85% to 95% seen once. From germline, CDR1 is ENHRY and CDR2 SYGVKD. The V and J ends lost 10 bases and 5 bases respectively, with 20 bases between them. This CDR3 is built from 14 residues.

The chain has TRBV10-3 and TRBJ2-5, with D possibly called TRBD1 or TRBD2 (7 bases each). The sequence was collected from a human donor with breast cancer. Sequences were derived from tumor tissue, sampled after IRX-2 immunotherapy. The CDR3 coding sequence is TGTGCCACCCGAGGGGGCGACGGGGGGGAGACCCAGTACTTC. This translates into CATRGGDGGETQYF.